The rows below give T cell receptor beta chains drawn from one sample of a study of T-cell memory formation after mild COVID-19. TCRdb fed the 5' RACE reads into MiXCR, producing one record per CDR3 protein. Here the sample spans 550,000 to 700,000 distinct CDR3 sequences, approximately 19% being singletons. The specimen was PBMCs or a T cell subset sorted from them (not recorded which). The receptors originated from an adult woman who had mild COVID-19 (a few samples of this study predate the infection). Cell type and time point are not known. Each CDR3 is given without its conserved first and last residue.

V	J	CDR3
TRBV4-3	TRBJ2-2	ASSQAGWGAGGELF
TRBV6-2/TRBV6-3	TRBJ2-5	ASSYVRQETQY
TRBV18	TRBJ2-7	ASSRLAGGPYEQY
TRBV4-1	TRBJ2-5	ASSQNPEEETQY
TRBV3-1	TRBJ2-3	ASSNRDTQY
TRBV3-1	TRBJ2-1	ASSHNLLNEQF
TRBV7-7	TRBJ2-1	ASSLVAGGDEQF
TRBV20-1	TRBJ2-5	SAVGAGGNQETQY
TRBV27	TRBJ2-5	ASSLWSSGETQY
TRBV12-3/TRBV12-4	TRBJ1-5	ASSLLEPQH
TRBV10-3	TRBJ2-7	AISGGFEQY
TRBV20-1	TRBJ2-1	SARTSETLSYNEQF
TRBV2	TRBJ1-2	ASSLGQYGYT
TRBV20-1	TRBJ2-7	SARDRSDYEQY
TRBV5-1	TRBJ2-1	ASSLEKTSGGNNEQF
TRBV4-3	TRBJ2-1	ASSLLTSGEQF
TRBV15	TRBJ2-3	ATSRDPGGPVTDTQY
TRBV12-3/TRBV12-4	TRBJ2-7	ASSTTREQY
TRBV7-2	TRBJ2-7	ASSPALRPYEQY
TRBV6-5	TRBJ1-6	ASSYTGQGNSPLH
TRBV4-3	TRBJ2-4	ASSQDGQGAAKNIQY
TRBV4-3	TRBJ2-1	ASSQGGAGGYYNEQF
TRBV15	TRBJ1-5	ATSREGNQPQH
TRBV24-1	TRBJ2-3	ATSDEGALGDTQY
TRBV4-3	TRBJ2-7	ASSQGLAGGAYEQY
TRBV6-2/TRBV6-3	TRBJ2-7	ASSLGQGFSYEQY
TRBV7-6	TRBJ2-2	ASSLARPEVTGELF
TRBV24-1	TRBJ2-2	ATSGFRTGELF
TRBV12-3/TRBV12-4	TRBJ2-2	ASSYRGSFAGELF
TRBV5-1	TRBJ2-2	ASSTSGGSTGELF
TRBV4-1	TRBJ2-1	ASSQVRDRDYNEQF
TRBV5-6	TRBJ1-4	ASTAGIVEKLF
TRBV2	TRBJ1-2	ASNKGSTGYT
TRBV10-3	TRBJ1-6	AINREDRGNSPLH
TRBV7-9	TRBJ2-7	ASSSPLTARYEQY
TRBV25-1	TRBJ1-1	ASSEYGSSNTEAF
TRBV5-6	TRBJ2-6	ASSPLGGPGANVLT
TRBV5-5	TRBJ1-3	ASSLRRENTIY
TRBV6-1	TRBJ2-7	ASSGSRDEQY
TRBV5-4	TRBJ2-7	ASSLKSGQVIYEQY
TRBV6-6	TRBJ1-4	ASSYPNFEGAGEKLF
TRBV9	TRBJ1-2	ASSVALGRSGYT
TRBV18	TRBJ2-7	ASSRLMGHGFDEQY
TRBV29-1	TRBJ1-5	SVAEGRTNQPQH
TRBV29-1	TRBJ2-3	SVQTQGTDTQY
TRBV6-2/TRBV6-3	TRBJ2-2	ASSNRLAGGLGGELF
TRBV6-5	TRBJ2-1	ASATGTQQF
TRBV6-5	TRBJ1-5	ASRGQGSQPQH
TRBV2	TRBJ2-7	ASSEGRVREQY
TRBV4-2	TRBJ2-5	ASSQSAREQETQY
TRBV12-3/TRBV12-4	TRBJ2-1	ASSSETGGQYNEQF